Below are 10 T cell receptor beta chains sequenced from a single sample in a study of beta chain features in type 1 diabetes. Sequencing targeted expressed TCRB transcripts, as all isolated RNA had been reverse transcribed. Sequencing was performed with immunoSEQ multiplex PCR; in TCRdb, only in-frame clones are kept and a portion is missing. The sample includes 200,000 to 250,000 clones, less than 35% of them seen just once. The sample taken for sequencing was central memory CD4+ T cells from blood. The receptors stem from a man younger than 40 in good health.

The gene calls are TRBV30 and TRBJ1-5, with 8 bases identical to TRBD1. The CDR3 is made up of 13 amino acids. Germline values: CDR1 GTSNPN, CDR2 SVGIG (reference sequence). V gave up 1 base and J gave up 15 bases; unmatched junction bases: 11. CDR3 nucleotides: TGTGCCTGGAGTGAAACAGGGGGGCAGGCCCGGCATTTT. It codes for CAWSETGGQARHF.

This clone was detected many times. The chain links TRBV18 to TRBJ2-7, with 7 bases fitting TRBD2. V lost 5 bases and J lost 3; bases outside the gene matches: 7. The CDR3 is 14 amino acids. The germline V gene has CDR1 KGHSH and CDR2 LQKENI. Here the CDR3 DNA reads TGTGCCAGCTCAGCCAGCGGGGCCCTCTACGAGCAGTACTTC. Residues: CASSASGALYEQYF.

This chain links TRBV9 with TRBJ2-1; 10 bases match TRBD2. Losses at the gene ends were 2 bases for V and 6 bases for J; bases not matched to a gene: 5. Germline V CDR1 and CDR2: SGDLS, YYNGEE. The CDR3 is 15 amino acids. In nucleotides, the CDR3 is TGTGCCAGCAGCGTCAAGCGGGAGGGCCCCAATGAGCAGTTCTTC. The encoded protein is CASSVKREGPNEQFF.

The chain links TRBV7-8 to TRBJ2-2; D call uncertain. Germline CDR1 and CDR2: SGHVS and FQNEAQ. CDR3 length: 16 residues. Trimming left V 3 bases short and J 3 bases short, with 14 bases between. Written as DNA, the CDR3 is TGTGCCAGCAGCTTTATCAATTGGGGTGACACCGGGGAGCTGTTTTTT. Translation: CASSFINWGDTGELFF. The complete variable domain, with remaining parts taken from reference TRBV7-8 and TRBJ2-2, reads GAGVSQSPRYKVAKRGQDVALRCDPISGHVSLFWYQQALGQGPEFLTYFQNEAQLDKSGLPSDRFFAERPEGSVSTLKIQRTQQEDSAVYLCASSFINWGDTGELFFGEGSRLTVL.

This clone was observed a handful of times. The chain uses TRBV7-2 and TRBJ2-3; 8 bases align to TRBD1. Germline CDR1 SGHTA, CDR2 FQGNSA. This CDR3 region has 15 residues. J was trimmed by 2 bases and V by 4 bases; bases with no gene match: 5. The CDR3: CASSYRTGTTDTQYF. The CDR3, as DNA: TGTGCCAGCAGCTACCGGACAGGGACCACAGATACGCAGTATTTT.

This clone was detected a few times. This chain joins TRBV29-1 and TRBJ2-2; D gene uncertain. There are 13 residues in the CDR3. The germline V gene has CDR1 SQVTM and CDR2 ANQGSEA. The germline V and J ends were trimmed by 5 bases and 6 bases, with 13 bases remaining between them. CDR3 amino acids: CSVSEVVAGELFF. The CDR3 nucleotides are TGCAGCGTTAGTGAGGTGGTAGCCGGGGAGCTGTTTTTT.

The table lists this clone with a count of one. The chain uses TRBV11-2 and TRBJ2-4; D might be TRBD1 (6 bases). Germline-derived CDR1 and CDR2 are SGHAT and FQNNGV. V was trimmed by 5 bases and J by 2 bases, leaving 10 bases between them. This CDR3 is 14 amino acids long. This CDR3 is CASSHTGTKNIQYF. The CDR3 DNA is TGTGCCAGCAGCCATACAGGGACCAAAAACATTCAGTACTTC.

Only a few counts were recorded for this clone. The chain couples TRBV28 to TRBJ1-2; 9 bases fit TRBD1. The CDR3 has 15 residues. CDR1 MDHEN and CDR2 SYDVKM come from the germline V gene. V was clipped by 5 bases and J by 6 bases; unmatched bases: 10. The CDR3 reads CASSEAGTGFDGYTF. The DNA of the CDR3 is TGTGCCAGCAGTGAAGCCGGGACAGGGTTTGATGGCTACACCTTC.

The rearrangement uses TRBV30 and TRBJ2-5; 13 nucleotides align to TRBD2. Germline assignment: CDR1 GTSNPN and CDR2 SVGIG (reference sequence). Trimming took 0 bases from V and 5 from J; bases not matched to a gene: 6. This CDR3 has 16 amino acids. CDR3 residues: CAWSVTSGRARETQYF. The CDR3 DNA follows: TGTGCCTGGAGTGTTACTAGCGGGAGGGCCCGGGAGACCCAGTACTTC. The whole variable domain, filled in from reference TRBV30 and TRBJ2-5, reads SQTIHQWPATLVQPVGSPLSLECTVEGTSNPNLYWYRQAAGRGLQLLFYSVGIGQISSEVPQNLSASRPQDRQFILSSKKLLLSDSGFYLCAWSVTSGRARETQYFGPGTRLLVL.

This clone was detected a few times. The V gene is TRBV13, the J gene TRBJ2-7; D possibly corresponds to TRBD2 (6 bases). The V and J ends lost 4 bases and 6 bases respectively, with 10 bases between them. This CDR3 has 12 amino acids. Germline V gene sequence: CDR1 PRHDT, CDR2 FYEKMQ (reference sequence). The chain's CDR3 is CASSSNGGEQYF. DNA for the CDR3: TGTGCCAGCAGCTCGAACGGGGGCGAGCAGTACTTC.